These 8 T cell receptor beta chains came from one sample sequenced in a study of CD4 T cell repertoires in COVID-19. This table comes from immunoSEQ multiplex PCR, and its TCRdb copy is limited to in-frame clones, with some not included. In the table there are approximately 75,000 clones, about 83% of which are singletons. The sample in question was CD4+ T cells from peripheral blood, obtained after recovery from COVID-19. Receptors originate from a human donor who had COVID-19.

The CDR3 region has the DNA TGTGCCAGCAGCTCGAGACAAAGCAATCAGCCCCAGCATTTT. The encoded protein is CASSSRQSNQPQHF. V usage is TRBV28 and J usage is TRBJ1-5; D is unclear. The germline V gene encodes CDR1 MDHEN and CDR2 SYDVKM. V dropped 6 bases and J dropped 1 base, with 10 bases sitting between them. This CDR3 spans 14 amino acids.

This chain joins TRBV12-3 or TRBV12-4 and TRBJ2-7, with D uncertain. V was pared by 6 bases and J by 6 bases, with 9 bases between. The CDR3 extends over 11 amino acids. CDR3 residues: CASSSRSEQYF. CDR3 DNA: TGTGCCAGCAGCTCCAGGAGCGAGCAGTACTTC.

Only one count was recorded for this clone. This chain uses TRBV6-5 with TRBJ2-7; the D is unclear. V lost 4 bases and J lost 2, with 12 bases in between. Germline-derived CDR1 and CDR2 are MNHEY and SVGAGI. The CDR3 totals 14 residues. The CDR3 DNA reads TGTGCCAGCAGTTCCCCTGGAACTCCCTACGAGCAGTACTTC. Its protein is CASSSPGTPYEQYF.

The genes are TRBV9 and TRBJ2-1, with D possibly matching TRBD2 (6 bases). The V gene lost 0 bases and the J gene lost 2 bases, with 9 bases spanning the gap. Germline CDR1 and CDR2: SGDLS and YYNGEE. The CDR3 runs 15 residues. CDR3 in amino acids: CASSVEGTPYNEQFF. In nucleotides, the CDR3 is TGTGCCAGCAGCGTAGAAGGGACTCCCTACAATGAGCAGTTCTTC.

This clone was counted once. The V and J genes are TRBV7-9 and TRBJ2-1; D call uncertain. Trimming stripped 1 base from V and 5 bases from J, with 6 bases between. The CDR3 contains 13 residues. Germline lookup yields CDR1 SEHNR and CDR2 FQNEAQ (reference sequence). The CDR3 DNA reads TGTGCCAGCAGCTTAGTGCCCAACAATGAGCAGTTCTTC. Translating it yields CASSLVPNNEQFF.

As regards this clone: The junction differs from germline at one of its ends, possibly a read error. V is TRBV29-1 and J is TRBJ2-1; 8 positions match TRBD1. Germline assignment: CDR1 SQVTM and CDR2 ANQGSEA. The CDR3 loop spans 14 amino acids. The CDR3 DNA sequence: TGCAGCTTTTCCAGGGGGCTAGCGAAGTATGAACAGTTCTTC. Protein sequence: CSFSRGLAKYEQFF.

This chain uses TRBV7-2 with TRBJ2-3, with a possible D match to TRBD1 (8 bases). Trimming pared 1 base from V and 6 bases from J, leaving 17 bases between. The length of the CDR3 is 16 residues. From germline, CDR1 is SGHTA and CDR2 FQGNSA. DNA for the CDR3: TGTGCCAGCAGCTTAGATGCGGGGGCAGGGGGCGATACGCAGTATTTT. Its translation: CASSLDAGAGGDTQYF.

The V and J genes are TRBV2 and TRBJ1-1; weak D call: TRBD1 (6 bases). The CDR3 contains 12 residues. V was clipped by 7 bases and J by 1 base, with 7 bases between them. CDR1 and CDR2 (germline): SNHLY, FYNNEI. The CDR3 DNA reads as TGTGCCAGCAAAGGGGGGAACACTGAAGCTTTCTTT. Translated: CASKGGNTEAFF.